This T cell receptor beta chain was found in a study of T-cell memory formation after mild COVID-19. TCRdb re-called the 5' RACE reads through MiXCR, storing one row per CDR3 protein. The sample shows 150,000 to 200,000 distinct CDR3 sequences, 20% to 25% of them seen only once. Study-wide results and limits: Memory from before infection featured some responding clones, which suggests cross-reactive memory joined.

For this clonotype: Antigen specificity is unknown.

The V gene's germline CDR1 is SGHRS and CDR2 YFSETQ. The CDR3 sequence is 15 residues long. The ends were cut back, 2 bases at V and 0 bases at J, with 12 bases in the middle. The specimen sequenced was PBMCs or a T cell subset sorted from them (not recorded which). The receptor comes from an adult woman who had mild COVID-19 (a few samples of this study predate the infection). Cell type and time point are not known. The chain has TRBV5-1 and TRBJ2-7, with a tentative D call TRBD1 (6 bases). The CDR3 DNA follows: TGCGCCAGCAGCTTTACGGGACACCTCTCCTACGAGCAGTACTTC. Encoded protein: CASSFTGHLSYEQYF.